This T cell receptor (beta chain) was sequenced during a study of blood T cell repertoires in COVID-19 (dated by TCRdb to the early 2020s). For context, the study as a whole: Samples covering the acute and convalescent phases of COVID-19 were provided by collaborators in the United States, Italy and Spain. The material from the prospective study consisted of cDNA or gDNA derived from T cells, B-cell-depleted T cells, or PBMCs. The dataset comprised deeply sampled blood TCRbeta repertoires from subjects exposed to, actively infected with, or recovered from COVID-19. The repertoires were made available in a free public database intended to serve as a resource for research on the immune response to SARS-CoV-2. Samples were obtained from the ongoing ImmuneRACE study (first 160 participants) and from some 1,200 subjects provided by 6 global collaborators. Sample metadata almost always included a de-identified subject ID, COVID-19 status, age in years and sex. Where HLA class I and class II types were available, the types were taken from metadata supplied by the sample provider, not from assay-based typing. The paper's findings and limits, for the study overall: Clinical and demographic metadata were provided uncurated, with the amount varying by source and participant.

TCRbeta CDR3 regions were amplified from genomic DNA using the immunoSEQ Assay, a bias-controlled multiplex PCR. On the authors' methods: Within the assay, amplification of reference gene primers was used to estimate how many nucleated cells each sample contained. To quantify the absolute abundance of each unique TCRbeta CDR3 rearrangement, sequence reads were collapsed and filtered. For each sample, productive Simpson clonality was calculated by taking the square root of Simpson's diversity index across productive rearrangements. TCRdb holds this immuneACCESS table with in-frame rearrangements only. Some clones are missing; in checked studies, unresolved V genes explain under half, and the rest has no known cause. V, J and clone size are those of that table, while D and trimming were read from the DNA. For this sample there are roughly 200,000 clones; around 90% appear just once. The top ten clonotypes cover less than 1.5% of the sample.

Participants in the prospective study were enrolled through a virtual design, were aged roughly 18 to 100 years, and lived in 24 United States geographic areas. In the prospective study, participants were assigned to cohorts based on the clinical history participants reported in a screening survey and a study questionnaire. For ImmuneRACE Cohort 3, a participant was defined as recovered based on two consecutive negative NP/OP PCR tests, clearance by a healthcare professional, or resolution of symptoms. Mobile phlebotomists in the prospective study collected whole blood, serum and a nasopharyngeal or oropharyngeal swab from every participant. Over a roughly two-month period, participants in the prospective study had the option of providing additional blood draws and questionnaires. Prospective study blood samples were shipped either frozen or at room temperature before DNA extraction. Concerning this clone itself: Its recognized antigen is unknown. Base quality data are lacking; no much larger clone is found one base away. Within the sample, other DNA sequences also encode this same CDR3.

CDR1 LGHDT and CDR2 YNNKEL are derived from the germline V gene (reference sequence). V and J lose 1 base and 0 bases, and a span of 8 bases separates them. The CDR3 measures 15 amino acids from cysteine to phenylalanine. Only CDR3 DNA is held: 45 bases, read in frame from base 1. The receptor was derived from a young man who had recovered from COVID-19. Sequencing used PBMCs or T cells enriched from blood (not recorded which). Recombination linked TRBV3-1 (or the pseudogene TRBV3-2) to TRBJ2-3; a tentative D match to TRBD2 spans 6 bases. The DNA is TGTGCCAGCAGCCAAGTAAGCGGGAGCACAGATACGCAGTATTTT. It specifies CASSQVSGSTDTQYF.